The 26 T cell receptor beta chains given below trace back to one sample, sequenced in a study of blood T cell repertoires in COVID-19 (dated by TCRdb to the early 2020s). Library prep was done by the immunoSEQ multiplex PCR assay. Drawn from immuneACCESS, this table holds only the in-frame rearrangements with V and J called that TCRdb kept. Clones are partly lost; checked studies trace under half to an unresolved V gene and leave the rest unexplained. The sample table contains fewer than 80,000 clones; only one count was recorded for more than 90% of them. The top ten hold roughly 6.2% of the sample. What was sequenced was peripheral blood. These receptor sequences come from a human donor in a cohort sampled during active COVID-19.

This chain uses TRBV14 with TRBJ1-6; D is unclear. CDR3 length: 14 residues. V was pared by 0 bases and J by 16 bases, with 16 bases between. CDR1 and CDR2 from the germline V gene are SGHDN and FVKESK. The CDR3 is CASSQDIGLGALHF. CDR3 DNA: TGTGCCAGCAGCCAAGATATTGGGCTCGGTGCACTCCACTTT.

The J gene is TRBJ2-3, the V gene TRBV4-1, with 7 bases lining up with TRBD2. With 2 bases clipped from V and 6 bases from J, the junction kept 11 bases outside the gene matches. This CDR3 comprises 16 residues. In germline, CDR1 is MGHRA, CDR2 YSYEKL. CDR3: CASSQPRERGPDTQYF. CDR3 nucleotides: TGCGCCAGCAGCCAACCTCGCGAGCGGGGCCCGGATACGCAGTATTTT.

The chain couples TRBV10-3 to TRBJ1-5; D is uncertain. CDR1 is ENHRY, CDR2 SYGVKD, per germline. This CDR3 region has 17 residues. The germline V and J ends were trimmed by 0 bases and 3 bases, with 15 bases remaining between them. CDR3 in amino acids: CAISESIRRWNNQPQHF. Here the CDR3 DNA reads TGTGCCATCAGTGAGTCCATTCGGAGGTGGAACAATCAGCCCCAGCATTTT.

This clone was observed once. This chain links TRBV5-5 with TRBJ2-3; D possibly corresponds to TRBD2 (6 bases). The CDR3 has 13 amino acids. Trimming pared 4 bases from V and 6 bases from J, leaving 12 bases between. Germline V CDR1 and CDR2: SGHKS, YYEKEE (reference sequence). The CDR3: CASSRLLADTQYF. The DNA for the CDR3 is TGTGCCAGCAGCCGGCTGCTAGCGGATACGCAGTATTTT.

The chain recombines TRBV5-8 with TRBJ1-1, with D perhaps matching TRBD1 (6 bases). Germline CDR1 and CDR2: SGHTS and YDEGEE. This CDR3 has 17 amino acids. The V end was cut by 4 bases, the J end by 1 base, with 20 bases between. CDR3 coding DNA: TGTGCCAGCAGCGGGGTGGGCTACAGGGTCGCGAACACTGAAGCTTTCTTT. Translating it yields CASSGVGYRVANTEAFF.

This chain uses TRBV23-1 with TRBJ2-7, with 10 nucleotides matching TRBD1. TRBV23-1 is an ORF; its function is uncertain. There are 18 residues in the CDR3. The junction had 17 bases not matched to a gene; V was cut back by 3 bases and J by 6 bases. The CDR3 protein is CASSHSTGTGVSTSEQYF. The CDR3 coding sequence is TGCGCCAGCAGTCATTCTACCGGGACAGGGGTTAGCACGAGCGAGCAGTACTTC.

V is TRBV4-2 and J is TRBJ2-3, with D possibly TRBD1 on 6 matching bases. This CDR3 spans 17 amino acids. V was clipped by 1 base and J by 4 bases, with 18 bases between them. Germline CDR1 is LGHNA and CDR2 is YNFKEQ. For the CDR3, the DNA is TGTGCCAGCAGCCAAGGAAGGGGGAGCGAGGTGGCAGATACGCAGTATTTT. This gives the protein CASSQGRGSEVADTQYF.

The V and J genes are TRBV4-2 and TRBJ1-4, with unresolved D. Deletions cut 2 bases from V and 5 bases from J, with 12 bases between. CDR1 and CDR2 (germline): LGHNA, YNFKEQ. CDR3 size: 15 residues. CDR3 DNA: TGTGCCAGCAGCCAACCGGTCGTCGAGAATGAAAAACTGTTTTTT. Protein product: CASSQPVVENEKLFF.

This clone appeared once. The chain carries TRBV11-3 and TRBJ2-5, with D possibly being TRBD1 (6 bases). The V and J ends lost 6 bases and 3 bases respectively, with 11 bases between them. The CDR3 contains 13 residues. Germline CDR1 is SGHNT and CDR2 is YENEEA. The CDR3 region is CASSQDRKETQYF. CDR3 nucleotide sequence: TGTGCCAGCAGTCAAGACAGGAAAGAGACCCAGTACTTC.

This chain joins TRBV4-2 and TRBJ2-1, with 7 bases that match TRBD2. The CDR3 loop spans 16 amino acids. CDR1 and CDR2 from the germline V gene are LGHNA and YNFKEQ. V was clipped by 0 bases and J by 4 bases; unmatched bases: 6. In DNA form, the CDR3 reads TGTGCCAGCAGCCAAGATGTGGGAGGGCGGTACAATGAGCAGTTCTTC. Its translation is CASSQDVGGRYNEQFF.

The chain carries TRBV2 and TRBJ1-3, with D perhaps matching TRBD1 (6 bases). Germline lookup yields CDR1 SNHLY and CDR2 FYNNEI. V lost 4 bases and J lost 2, with 9 bases in between. CDR3 length: 14 amino acids. The CDR3 reads CASSVRGTGNTIYF. DNA of the CDR3: TGTGCCAGCAGTGTGAGGGGGACTGGAAACACCATATATTTT.

This rearrangement joins TRBV2 to TRBJ2-7; the D gene is possibly TRBD1 (7 bases). The CDR3 contains 15 residues. Germline V CDR1 and CDR2: SNHLY, FYNNEI. V shed 2 bases and J shed 8 bases, with 19 bases lying between them. CDR3 coding DNA: TGTGCCAGCAGTGAACATCGGAGGGGGCCTCCGAAGCAGTACTTC. Protein: CASSEHRRGPPKQYF.

The CDR3 DNA is TGTGCCAGCACCCCAGCGGGCAGGGGGCATGAGACCCAGTACTTC. The encoded protein is CASTPAGRGHETQYF. The gene calls are TRBV9 and TRBJ2-5; TRBD1 matches 8 bases. V was clipped by 6 bases and J by 5 bases; unmatched bases: 12. Germline V gene lookup returns CDR1 SGDLS and CDR2 YYNGEE. The CDR3 is 15 amino acids. The full variable domain, its missing parts supplied by reference TRBV9 and TRBJ2-5, is DSGVTQTPKHLITATGQRVTLRCSPRSGDLSVYWYQQSLDQGLQFLIQYYNGEERAKGNILERFSAQQFPDLHSELNLSSLELGDSALYFCASTPAGRGHETQYFGPGTRLLVL.

The V gene is TRBV5-1, the J gene TRBJ2-7; 15 bases are a match to TRBD2. There are 18 residues in the CDR3. Trimming took 1 base from V and 2 from J; bases not matched to a gene: 7. From germline, CDR1 is SGHRS and CDR2 YFSETQ. The CDR3 region is CASSLSGRTSGGAYEQYF. The CDR3 coding sequence is TGCGCCAGCAGCTTGAGCGGTAGGACTAGCGGGGGGGCCTACGAGCAGTACTTC.

Worth noting for this clone: Other nucleotide sequences in the sample specify the same CDR3. This rearrangement joins TRBV19 to TRBJ1-2, with D maybe TRBD1 (5 bases). The CDR3 consists of 14 residues. V was trimmed by 6 bases and J by 2 bases, leaving 13 bases between them. The germline V gene encodes CDR1 LNHDA and CDR2 SQIVND (reference sequence). The CDR3 is CASSKGQTNYGYTF. The CDR3 DNA follows: TGTGCCAGTAGCAAGGGGCAGACGAACTATGGCTACACCTTC.

This clone was found once. The CDR3 coding sequence is TGTGCCAGCAGCCACGGGACAGACACTAGCCCCACCGGGGAGCTGTTTTTT. Amino acid sequence: CASSHGTDTSPTGELFF. The V and J genes are TRBV9 and TRBJ2-2; weak D call: TRBD1 (7 bases). V was cut by 4 bases and J by 4 bases, with 20 bases left in between. The CDR3 spans 17 residues. The germline V gene encodes CDR1 SGDLS and CDR2 YYNGEE.

The V and J genes are TRBV9 and TRBJ2-3; TRBD2 matches 8 bases. CDR1 SGDLS and CDR2 YYNGEE come from the germline V gene. Trimming took 2 bases from V and 6 from J; bases not matched to a gene: 11. This CDR3 comprises 16 residues. The CDR3 region has the DNA TGTGCCAGCAGCGTCAGAAGTAGCGGGATGGGCGATACGCAGTATTTT. Translating it yields CASSVRSSGMGDTQYF.

The chain is built from TRBV5-1 and TRBJ2-7, with D tentatively TRBD2 (5 bases). Germline V gives CDR1 SGHRS, CDR2 YFSETQ. The CDR3 spans 16 residues. Trimming left V 2 bases short and J 4 bases short, with 19 bases between. This CDR3 reads CASSFRGPTSKYEQYF. The CDR3, as DNA: TGCGCCAGCAGCTTCCGGGGTCCAACAAGCAAATACGAGCAGTACTTC.

The chain recombines TRBV6-5 with TRBJ1-1; D unclear. Germline V lookup: CDR1 MNHEY, CDR2 SVGAGI. The CDR3 runs 14 residues. V was cut by 0 bases and J by 10 bases, with 15 bases left in between. CDR3 sequence (DNA): TGTGCCAGCAGTTACTCGCGGGTTGGGCTTGGAGCTTTCTTT. Translating it yields CASSYSRVGLGAFF.

CDR3 amino acids: CASSPHRGQYF. DNA of the CDR3: TGTGCCAGCAGTCCCCACCGCGGGCAGTACTTC. The rearrangement joins TRBV6-2 or TRBV6-3 to TRBJ2-7; no clear D gene. The CDR3 contains 11 residues. Per the germline V gene, CDR1 is MNHEY and CDR2 is SVGEGT. The ends were cut back, 5 bases at V and 9 bases at J, with 11 bases in the middle.

CDR3 region: CASSPGDSADGTYEQYF. For the CDR3, the DNA is TGTGCCAGCAGCCCTGGGGACAGTGCGGATGGAACGTACGAGCAGTACTTC. The genes are TRBV3-1 (or the pseudogene TRBV3-2) and TRBJ2-7; 7 bases fit TRBD1. The CDR3 is made up of 17 amino acids. The junction had 16 bases not matched to a gene; V was cut back by 4 bases and J by 4 bases. From germline, CDR1 is LGHDT and CDR2 YNNKEL (reference sequence).

The V and J genes are TRBV7-2 and TRBJ2-1; 9 bases are shared with TRBD1. This CDR3 is built from 13 residues. The germline CDR1 and CDR2 sequences are SGHTA and FQGNSA. J was trimmed by 12 bases and V by 5 bases; bases with no gene match: 8. The CDR3 reads CASSRWDRAAQFF. Here the CDR3 DNA reads TGTGCCAGCAGCCGCTGGGACAGGGCAGCGCAGTTCTTC. Looking up the rest from reference TRBV7-2 and TRBJ2-1 gives the full variable domain: GAGVSQSPSNKVTEKGKDVELRCDPISGHTALYWYRQSLGQGLEFLIYFQGNSAPDKSGLPSDRFSAERTGGSVSTLTIQRTQQEDSAVYLCASSRWDRAAQFFGPGTRLTVL.

This chain uses TRBV5-1 with TRBJ2-2, with TRBD1 matching over 10 bases. With V trimmed by 6 bases and J by 0 bases, 17 bases remained unmatched. This CDR3 is built from 20 residues. Germline CDR1 and CDR2: SGHRS and YFSETQ. CDR3 coding DNA: TGCGCCAGCAAGACAGGGGGCGGGGTAGGACTCGGGCCGAACACCGGGGAGCTGTTTTTT. Protein product: CASKTGGGVGLGPNTGELFF.

This clone was recorded only once. This rearrangement joins TRBV9 to TRBJ2-2; 7 nucleotides match TRBD1. Germline assignment: CDR1 SGDLS and CDR2 YYNGEE. The ends lost 3 bases at V and 0 bases at J; junction bases unmatched: 5. The CDR3 contains 16 residues. The chain's CDR3 is CASSAYRGSNTGELFF. Written as DNA, the CDR3 is TGTGCCAGCAGCGCTTACAGGGGCTCGAACACCGGGGAGCTGTTTTTT.

About this clone: The junction departs from the called germline gene at one end, perhaps through a read error. The J gene is TRBJ2-4, the V gene TRBV6-2 or TRBV6-3; tentative D call: TRBD2 (5 bases). The germline V gene encodes CDR1 MNHEY and CDR2 SVGEGT. CDR3 length: 15 amino acids. This chain's CDR3 is CAGSYGGYAKNIQYF. Here the CDR3 DNA reads TGTGCCGGCAGCTATGGCGGGTATGCCAAAAACATTCAGTACTTC.

The chain links TRBV28 to TRBJ1-1; 7 bases agree with TRBD1. The CDR3 consists of 14 residues. Germline V gene sequence: CDR1 MDHEN, CDR2 SYDVKM. V lost 6 bases, J lost 6 bases, and 10 bases stayed unmatched. CDR3 loop: CASRVSDRVPEAFF. The CDR3, as DNA: TGTGCCAGCAGGGTAAGTGACAGGGTACCTGAAGCTTTCTTT.